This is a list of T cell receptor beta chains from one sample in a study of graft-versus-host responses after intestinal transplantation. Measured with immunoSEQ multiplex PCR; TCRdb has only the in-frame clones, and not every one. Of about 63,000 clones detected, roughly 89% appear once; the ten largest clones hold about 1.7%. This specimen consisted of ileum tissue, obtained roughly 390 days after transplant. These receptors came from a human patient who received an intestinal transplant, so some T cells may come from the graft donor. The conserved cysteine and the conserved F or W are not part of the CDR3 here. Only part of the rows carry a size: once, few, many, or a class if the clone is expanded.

ARRWWAPGGYT 11 NA TRBV6-1
ASSYSGGREDTQY 13 NA TRBV6-5
ASSRTGLSLAEQY 13 NA TRBV27
ASSLRDYPSTFVYEQY 16 NA TRBV5-5
ASSVGSTDTQY 11 NA TRBV9
ASSPRQWNTEAF 12 NA TRBV28
ASSLFGTGGSNQPQH 15 NA TRBV28
ASSELTVGNTIY 12 NA TRBV9
ASSSGTNSGNTIY 13 NA TRBV11-3
ASSLVGSTGGNTEAF 15 NA TRBV7-9
ASSESSASGNTIY 13 once TRBV6-1
ASSAQTIPPLH 11 NA TRBV11-2
ASSLAGGPAYEQY 13 NA TRBV5-1
ASSQGVHAAGETQY 14 NA TRBV14
ASSAGTSGLQETQY 14 NA TRBV9
ASSHSDQDRGKSANEKLF 18 NA TRBV23-1
ASSWGRAQPQH 11 NA TRBV6-6
ASSQVRGRGTGELF 14 NA TRBV4-1